The 9 T cell receptor beta chains below all came from one sample that was sequenced in a study of shared clonotypes between healthy human individuals. Sequenced by immunoSEQ multiplex PCR; TCRdb stores in-frame clones only, minus some. The sample yields just over 2,000,000 clones, roughly 96% seen once. What was sequenced was naive CD4+ T cells sorted from blood. Documented subset: CD45RA+ positively selected. The receptors stem from a man in his late teens or twenties in good health.

The rearrangement joins TRBV28 to TRBJ1-3; D not certain. V lost 2 bases and J lost 0, with 8 bases in between. Germline CDR1 reads MDHEN; CDR2 reads SYDVKM. CDR3 length equals 15 residues. CDR3: CASSLGGSSGNTIYF. In DNA form, the CDR3 reads TGTGCCAGCAGTTTAGGAGGGAGCTCTGGAAACACCATATATTTT.

The chain has TRBV18 and TRBJ1-4; weak D call: TRBD1 (6 bases). The V gene lost 1 base and the J gene lost 4 bases, with 10 bases spanning the gap. The CDR3 loop spans 15 amino acids. Germline CDR1 and CDR2: KGHSH and LQKENI. CDR3 DNA sequence: TGTGCCAGCTCACCACAGGGGGTCTTTAATGAAAAACTGTTTTTT. Amino acid sequence: CASSPQGVFNEKLFF.

V is TRBV10-3 and J is TRBJ2-2, with TRBD2 identical over 11 bases. Per the germline V gene, CDR1 is ENHRY and CDR2 is SYGVKD. Trimming cost V 3 bases and J 6 bases; bases outside gene matches: 9. The CDR3 is 17 residues long. The CDR3 bases are TGTGCCATCAGTGAAGGGGCTAGCGGGGGGTTCGCCGGGGAGCTGTTTTTT. Residues: CAISEGASGGFAGELFF.

Worth noting for this clone: This may come from a read error, since a much larger clone is one base off. The rearrangement joins TRBV7-9 to TRBJ2-7; no reliable D call. This CDR3 has 11 residues. Germline CDR1 reads SEHNR; CDR2 reads FQNEAQ (reference sequence). The V end lost 6 bases, the J end lost 3 bases, and 6 bases lay between the germline ends. The CDR3 DNA is TGTGCCAGCAGGGGCAGCTACGAGCAGTACTTC. Its translation is CASRGSYEQYF.

This chain connects TRBV10-3 to TRBJ2-2; D may be TRBD1 (5 bases). The CDR3 is 16 amino acids. Germline V lookup: CDR1 ENHRY, CDR2 SYGVKD. Trimming took off 5 bases at V and 1 base at J, with 14 bases between the two ends. DNA for the CDR3: TGTGCCATCAGTATAGGGGTCAGGGAGAACACCGGGGAGCTGTTTTTT. Its translation is CAISIGVRENTGELFF.

The J gene is TRBJ1-1, the V gene TRBV9; no clear D. CDR3 length: 15 amino acids. CDR1 is SGDLS and CDR2 is YYNGEE in the germline V gene. Between the trimmed V and J ends, which lost 2 bases and 1 base, there was a span of 12 bases. In DNA form, the CDR3 reads TGTGCCAGCAGCGTGGGTGGACTCACGAACACTGAAGCTTTCTTT. As protein: CASSVGGLTNTEAFF.

The gene calls are TRBV4-2 and TRBJ2-2; D is perhaps TRBD1 or TRBD2 (5 bases each). Germline V gives CDR1 LGHNA, CDR2 YNFKEQ. The CDR3 is 16 residues long. Trimming took 4 bases from V and 4 from J, leaving 16 bases between them. The CDR3 loop is CASSPIPGRVTGELFF. CDR3 DNA: TGTGCCAGCAGCCCAATCCCGGGACGGGTCACCGGGGAGCTGTTTTTT.

J is TRBJ2-7 and V is TRBV11-1; 10 bases align to TRBD1. V shed 5 bases and J 5 bases; nucleotides not matched to a gene: 6. This CDR3 has 14 residues. Germline V lookup: CDR1 SGHAT, CDR2 FQDESV (reference sequence). In DNA, the CDR3 is TGTGCCAGCAGCCTTCGACAGGGGGCAAACGAGCAGTACTTC. It is translated as CASSLRQGANEQYF.

This clone was detected only once. The V call is TRBV5-1, the J call TRBJ2-1; 12 bases match TRBD1. This CDR3 comprises 16 residues. Trimming took 4 bases from V and 9 from J; bases not matched to a gene: 11. CDR1 and CDR2 from the germline V gene are SGHRS and YFSETQ. The CDR3 bases are TGCGCCAGCAGCACATCCGGGACAGGGGGCATAAGTGAGCAGTTCTTC. Amino acid sequence: CASSTSGTGGISEQFF.